This T cell receptor (beta chain) was retrieved from a study of T cell repertoires in cytomegalovirus infection. Turning to the study itself: Used in the study were CMV epitopes, some recently identified and HLA-C-restricted, others well-studied and HLA-B-restricted. Public TCR beta signatures indicated both CMV infection and matching HLA type.

General observations from the study: Public TCR beta family frequency separated CMV-and-HLA carriers, including in an independent cohort. HLA-C-restricted CMV clonotypes gave the most frequent clonotype in two of eight donors.

On this clonotype: Its target is not known.

In TCRdb, the reads were re-called with MiXCR into one record per CDR3 protein. This table has under 450,000 distinct CDR3 sequences, about a third appearing once. CDR1 is KGHSH, CDR2 LQKENI, per germline. This CDR3 is built from 13 residues. Trimming pared 2 bases from V and 7 bases from J, leaving 11 bases between. J is TRBJ2-5 and V is TRBV18; maybe TRBD2 (6 bases). Material: cultured PBMCs, obtained from culture after CMV antigen stimulation. The TCR comes from a human donor in good health (CMV status not recorded). Some clones in this sample may be carry-over from other donors' samples. The CDR3 loop is CASSPGDLGTQYF. The CDR3 DNA follows: TGTGCCAGCTCACCAGGGGACTTGGGGACCCAGTACTTC.